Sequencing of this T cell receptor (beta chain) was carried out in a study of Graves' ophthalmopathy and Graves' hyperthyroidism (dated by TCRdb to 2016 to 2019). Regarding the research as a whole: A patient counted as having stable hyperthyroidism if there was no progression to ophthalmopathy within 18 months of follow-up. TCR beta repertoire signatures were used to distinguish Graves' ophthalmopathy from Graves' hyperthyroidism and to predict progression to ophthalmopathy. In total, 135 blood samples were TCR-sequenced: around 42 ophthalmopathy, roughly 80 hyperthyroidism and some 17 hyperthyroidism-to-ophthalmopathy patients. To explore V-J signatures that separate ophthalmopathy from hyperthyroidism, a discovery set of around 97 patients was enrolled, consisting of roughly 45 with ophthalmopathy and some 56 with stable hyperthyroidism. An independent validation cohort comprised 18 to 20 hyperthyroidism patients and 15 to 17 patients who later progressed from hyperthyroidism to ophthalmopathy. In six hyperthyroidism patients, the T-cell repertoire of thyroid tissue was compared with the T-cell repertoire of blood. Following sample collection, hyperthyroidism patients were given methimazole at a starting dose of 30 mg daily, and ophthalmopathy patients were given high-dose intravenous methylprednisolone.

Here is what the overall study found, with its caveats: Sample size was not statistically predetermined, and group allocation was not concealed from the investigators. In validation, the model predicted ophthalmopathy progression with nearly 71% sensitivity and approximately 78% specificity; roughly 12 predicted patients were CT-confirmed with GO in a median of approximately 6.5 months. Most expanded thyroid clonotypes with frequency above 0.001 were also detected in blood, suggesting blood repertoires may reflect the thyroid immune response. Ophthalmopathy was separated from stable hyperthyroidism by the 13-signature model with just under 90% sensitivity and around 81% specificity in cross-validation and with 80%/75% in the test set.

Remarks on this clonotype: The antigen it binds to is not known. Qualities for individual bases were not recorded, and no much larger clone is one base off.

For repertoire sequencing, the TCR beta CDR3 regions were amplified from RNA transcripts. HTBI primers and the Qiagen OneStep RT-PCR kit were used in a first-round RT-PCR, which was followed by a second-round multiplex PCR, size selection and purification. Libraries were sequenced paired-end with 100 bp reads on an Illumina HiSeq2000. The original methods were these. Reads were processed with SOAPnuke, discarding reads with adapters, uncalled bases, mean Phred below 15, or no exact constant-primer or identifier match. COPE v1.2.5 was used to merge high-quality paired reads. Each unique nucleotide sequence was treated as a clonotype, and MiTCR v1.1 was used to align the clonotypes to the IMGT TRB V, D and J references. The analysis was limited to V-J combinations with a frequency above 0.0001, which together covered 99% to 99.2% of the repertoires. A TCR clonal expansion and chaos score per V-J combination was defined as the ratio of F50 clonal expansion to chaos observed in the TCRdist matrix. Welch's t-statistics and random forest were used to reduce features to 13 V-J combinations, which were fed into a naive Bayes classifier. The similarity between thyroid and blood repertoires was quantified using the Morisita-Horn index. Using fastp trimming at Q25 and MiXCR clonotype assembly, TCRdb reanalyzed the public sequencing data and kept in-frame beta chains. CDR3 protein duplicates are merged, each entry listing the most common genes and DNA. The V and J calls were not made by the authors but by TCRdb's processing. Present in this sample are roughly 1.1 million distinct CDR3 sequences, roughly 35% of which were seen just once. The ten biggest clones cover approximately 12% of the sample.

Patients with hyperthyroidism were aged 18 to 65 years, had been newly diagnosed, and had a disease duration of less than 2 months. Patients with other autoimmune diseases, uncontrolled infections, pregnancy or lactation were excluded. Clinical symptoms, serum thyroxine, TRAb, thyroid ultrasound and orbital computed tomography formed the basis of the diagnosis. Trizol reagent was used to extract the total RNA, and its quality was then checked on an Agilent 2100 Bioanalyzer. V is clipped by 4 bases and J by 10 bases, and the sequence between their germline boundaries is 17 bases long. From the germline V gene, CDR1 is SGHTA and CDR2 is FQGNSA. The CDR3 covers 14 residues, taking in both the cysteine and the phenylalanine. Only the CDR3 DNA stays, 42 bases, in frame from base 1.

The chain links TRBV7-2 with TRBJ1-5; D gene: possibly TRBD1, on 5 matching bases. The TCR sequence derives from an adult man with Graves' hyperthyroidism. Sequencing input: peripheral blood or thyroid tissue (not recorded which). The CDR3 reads CASSSKPGGAPQHF. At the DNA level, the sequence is TGTGCCAGCAGCTCAAAGCCGGGAGGGGCACCCCAGCATTTT.